Listed here is a single T cell receptor beta chain. The antigen it recognizes is unknown. Qualities for individual bases were not recorded, and no much larger clone is one base off. This sample is part of a study of T cell repertoires in cytomegalovirus infection (dated by TCRdb to the late 2010s). About the full investigation: Because public TCR beta signatures pointed to carriage of CMV infection together with the matching HLA type, the HLA type of each donor mattered for the analysis. What the authors observed across the whole study: In both this cohort and an independent approximately 370-donor cohort, the cumulative frequency of public TCR beta family members distinguished carriers of CMV infection plus the relevant HLA type. In the ex vivo response, HLA-C-restricted CMV-specific TCR beta clonotypes were dominant, and in two of eight donors the single most frequent clonotype came from this HLA-C-restricted group.

The run used an Illumina HiSeq 1500. TCRdb ran its own pipeline on the public reads, namely fastp trimming at Q25 and MiXCR clone calling, and kept in-frame beta chains. Every CDR3 protein is listed once, alongside the most common genes and DNA of its rows. The sample contains tens of thousands of distinct CDR3 sequences, about 33% of them found a single time. The ten largest account for nearly 70% of the sample. This sequence originates from a human donor in good health (CMV status not recorded). Some clones in this sample may be carry-over from other donors' samples. Material: PBMCs, sequenced either directly or after in vitro stimulation (not recorded which).

The bases are TGCGCCAGCAGCTGGCTTAGCGGGAACACCGGGGAGCTGTTTTTT. It specifies CASSWLSGNTGELFF. The receptor chain draws on TRBV5-1 and TRBJ2-2; TRBD2 is perhaps the D gene, given 6 matching bases. The germline V gene yields SGHRS for CDR1 and YFSETQ for CDR2. Relative to germline, V is 3 bases shorter and J is 1 base shorter, with 10 bases between their ends. The CDR3 holds 15 amino acids from the cysteine to the phenylalanine. Only CDR3 DNA remains: 45 bases, in frame from the first base.